The source of this T cell receptor beta chain is a study of cytomegalovirus exposure and HLA in healthy donors. Primers for the PCR totalled 60 Vbeta and 13 Jbeta. The data were produced by immunoSEQ multiplex PCR, yet TCRdb's version contains in-frame clones alone and is incomplete. The sample shows around 150,000 clones, 70% to 90% of them seen only once. The CDR3 covers 15 residues. Trimming took 4 bases from V and 7 from J; bases not matched to a gene: 5. CDR1 and CDR2 (germline): SGHTA, FQGTGA. This clonotype was sampled from a young man in good health and CMV-seropositive. The sequenced sample was PBMCs. The chain couples TRBV7-3 to TRBJ2-1; 12 nucleotides line up with TRBD2. CDR3 protein: CASSSLAGGPNEQFF. The DNA of the CDR3 is TGTGCCAGCAGCTCTCTAGCGGGGGGGCCGAATGAGCAGTTCTTC.